These 27 T cell receptor beta chains originate from one sample sequenced in a study of OX40 agonist ivuxolimab in advanced cancers. Generated by immunoSEQ multiplex PCR, the TCRdb table keeps only in-frame clones and is missing some. The sample has some 37,000 clones; almost 85% are singletons. This specimen was CD4+ or CD8+ T cells sorted from blood, taken in a trial of the OX40 agonist ivuxolimab. Receptors were obtained from an adult with an advanced solid tumor such as melanoma, head and neck, liver or kidney cancer.

The chain uses TRBV9 and TRBJ2-2; the match to TRBD2 covers 7 bases. This CDR3 has 16 amino acids. The germline V gene encodes CDR1 SGDLS and CDR2 YYNGEE. Losses at the gene ends were 0 bases for V and 2 bases for J; bases not matched to a gene: 4. The DNA of the CDR3 is TGTGCCAGCAGCGTAGTAGCTAGCGGTAACACCGGGGAGCTGTTTTTT. This translates into CASSVVASGNTGELFF.

The table lists this clone with a count of one. The chain combines TRBV30 with TRBJ1-5; D is possibly TRBD1 (6 bases). The CDR3 runs 13 residues. Germline lookup yields CDR1 GTSNPN and CDR2 SVGIG (reference sequence). V was cut by 5 bases and J by 3 bases, with 11 bases left in between. The CDR3 is CAWGPGANQPQHF. CDR3 nucleotide sequence: TGTGCCTGGGGCCCAGGGGCCAATCAGCCCCAGCATTTT.

This chain links TRBV28 with TRBJ2-7, with TRBD2 matching 8 bases. Germline-derived CDR1 and CDR2 are MDHEN and SYDVKM. V gave up 4 bases and J gave up 3 bases; unmatched junction bases: 5. The CDR3 contains 14 residues. The CDR3 DNA reads TGTGCCAGCAGTTACGGGGGGGGGCACTACGAGCAGTACTTC. Translation gives CASSYGGGHYEQYF.

This clone appeared a few times. The chain joins TRBV7-9 to TRBJ2-3, with D possibly called TRBD1 or TRBD2 (6 bases each). Trimming pared 7 bases from V and 2 bases from J, leaving 10 bases between. Germline loops: CDR1 SEHNR, CDR2 FQNEAQ (reference sequence). The CDR3 is made up of 13 amino acids. CDR3 sequence (DNA): TGTGCCAGCAAGGGGGGCCTCACAGATACGCAGTATTTT. As protein: CASKGGLTDTQYF.

The sample holds one count of this clone. The chain joins TRBV27 to TRBJ2-7; the D gene could be TRBD1 or TRBD2 (5 bases each). With 5 bases removed from V and 0 bases from J, the gap between germline ends came to 11 bases. Per the germline V gene, CDR1 is MNHEY and CDR2 is SMNVEV (reference sequence). This CDR3 region has 14 residues. CDR3 region: CASSRDLISYEQYF. CDR3 bases: TGTGCCAGCAGTCGGGACCTCATCTCCTACGAGCAGTACTTC.

V usage is TRBV10-3 and J usage is TRBJ1-1; 11 positions agree with TRBD1. The germline CDR1 and CDR2 sequences are ENHRY and SYGVKD. This CDR3 is built from 15 residues. With 6 bases clipped from V and 0 bases from J, the junction kept 3 bases outside the gene matches. The CDR3 DNA sequence: TGTGCCATCAGGCCGGGACAGGGGGTGAACACTGAAGCTTTCTTT. This encodes CAIRPGQGVNTEAFF.

The rearrangement links TRBV5-6 to TRBJ2-5; D remains ambiguous. Germline CDR1 and CDR2: SGHDT and YYEEEE. The CDR3 runs 14 residues. The V end was cut by 2 bases, the J end by 5 bases, with 13 bases between. The CDR3 DNA reads TGTGCCAGCAGCTTATTGCAGCTTCAGGAGACCCAGTACTTC. It translates to CASSLLQLQETQYF.

The V gene is TRBV9, the J gene TRBJ2-5, with D possibly being TRBD1 or TRBD2 (6 bases each). Trimming left V 0 bases short and J 5 bases short, with 14 bases between. Germline CDR1 SGDLS, CDR2 YYNGEE. This CDR3 is built from 15 residues. CDR3 amino acids: CASSVVGGGPETQYF. The CDR3 nucleotides read TGTGCCAGCAGCGTAGTTGGAGGGGGTCCGGAGACCCAGTACTTC.

This sequence joins TRBV30 and TRBJ1-2; D is unclear. The V end was cut by 4 bases, the J end by 8 bases, with 20 bases between. CDR1 and CDR2 (germline): GTSNPN, SVGIG (reference sequence). This CDR3 has 14 amino acids. This chain's CDR3 is CAWKYGYFEGGYTF. The DNA for the CDR3 is TGTGCCTGGAAATACGGGTACTTCGAAGGGGGCTACACCTTC.

This clone was counted only a few times. The genes are TRBV2 and TRBJ2-3, with 8 positions matching TRBD1. Looked up from germline, CDR1 is SNHLY and CDR2 is FYNNEI. Trimming at V came to 7 bases and at J to 4 bases, leaving 7 bases not matched to a gene. The CDR3 contains 14 residues. The CDR3 sequence: CASTGQGSPDTQYF. The CDR3 region has the DNA TGTGCCAGCACAGGACAGGGAAGTCCAGATACGCAGTATTTT.

The chain has TRBV28 and TRBJ1-4; TRBD1 matches 7 bases. CDR1 MDHEN and CDR2 SYDVKM come from the germline V gene. The CDR3 runs 15 residues. V lost 5 bases and J lost 6; bases outside the gene matches: 9. The CDR3 DNA sequence: TGTGCCAGCAGTCCAGAACAGGGGAGGCATGAAAAACTGTTTTTT. Residues: CASSPEQGRHEKLFF.

CDR3 sequence: CASSGPGSVWFF. The CDR3 region has the DNA TGTGCCAGCAGCGGTCCAGGGTCCGTTTGGTTCTTC. The chain links TRBV6-5 to TRBJ2-1; D might be TRBD1 (5 bases). V was shortened by 6 bases and J by 15 bases, with 18 bases between the two germline ends. The CDR3 contains 12 residues. Looked up from germline, CDR1 is MNHEY and CDR2 is SVGAGI.

V and J are TRBV13 and TRBJ1-2; weak D call: TRBD1 (6 bases). Germline-derived CDR1 and CDR2 are PRHDT and FYEKMQ (reference sequence). V lost 10 bases, J lost 5 bases, and 17 bases lay in between. The CDR3 extends over 13 amino acids. As DNA, the CDR3 is TGTGCCACCCTACAGGCAGGGGAGTATGGCTACACCTTC. Its translation is CATLQAGEYGYTF.

This clone is a singleton in its sample. The CDR3: CASSLTGAAQETQYF. The CDR3 nucleotides read TGTGCCAGCAGCTTAACTGGGGCAGCCCAAGAGACCCAGTACTTC. The chain has TRBV7-3 and TRBJ2-5, with TRBD1 as a possible D gene (5 bases). The CDR3 covers 15 residues. Germline CDR1 and CDR2: SGHTA and FQGTGA. Trimming stripped 0 bases from V and 1 base from J, with 9 bases between.

Comments on this clone: Mismatch with germline at one junction end may stem from a read error. The chain has TRBV7-7 and TRBJ2-5; 11 nucleotides match TRBD2. Germline V gene sequence: CDR1 SSHAT, CDR2 FNYEAQ (reference sequence). This CDR3 comprises 15 residues. In DNA, the CDR3 is TGTGCTAGCAGCTTAGCGGGGGGGCGGGGAGAGACCCAGTACTTC. Translation gives CASSLAGGRGETQYF.

This sequence joins TRBV30 and TRBJ1-1; TRBD1 is a possible D gene (5 bases). Germline values: CDR1 GTSNPN, CDR2 SVGIG (reference sequence). Trimming removed 4 bases from V and 0 bases from J, with 15 bases in between. This CDR3 is built from 15 residues. The chain's CDR3 is CAWITRSGLNTEAFF. The CDR3 coding sequence is TGTGCCTGGATTACGCGCTCAGGGCTGAACACTGAAGCTTTCTTT.

The chain links TRBV5-1 to TRBJ2-3; D possibly corresponds to TRBD1 (5 bases). The V end was cut by 0 bases, the J end by 2 bases, with 7 bases between. CDR1 is SGHRS and CDR2 is YFSETQ in the germline V gene. The CDR3 runs 14 residues. The CDR3 loop reads CASSLDRLTDTQYF. The CDR3 bases are TGCGCCAGCAGCTTGGACAGGCTCACAGATACGCAGTATTTT.

This chain uses TRBV7-3 with TRBJ2-2; 9 positions match TRBD2. The CDR3 runs 14 residues. V was clipped by 7 bases and J by 1 base; unmatched bases: 1. The V gene's germline CDR1 is SGHTA and CDR2 FQGTGA. In DNA, the CDR3 is TGTGCCAGCATAGCGGGAGAGAACACCGGGGAGCTGTTTTTT. Translation gives CASIAGENTGELFF.

The J gene is TRBJ2-5, the V gene TRBV28; tentative D call: TRBD1 (5 bases). Between the trimmed V and J ends, which lost 6 bases and 3 bases, there was a span of 11 bases. Germline V gene data show CDR1 as MDHEN and CDR2 as SYDVKM. The CDR3 spans 13 residues. The CDR3 spells CASSGLTEETQYF. The CDR3 region has the DNA TGTGCCAGCAGCGGCCTGACAGAAGAGACCCAGTACTTC.

This clone was seen a handful of times. This chain connects TRBV5-1 to TRBJ2-7; either TRBD1 or TRBD2 may supply D (5 bases each). CDR3 length: 15 amino acids. Between the trimmed V and J ends, which lost 0 bases and 2 bases, there was a span of 12 bases. Per germline, CDR1 SGHRS and CDR2 YFSETQ. CDR3 coding DNA: TGCGCCAGCAGCTTGGGAGGGACGGCTACCTACGAGCAGTACTTC. Translated, it gives CASSLGGTATYEQYF.

The chain uses TRBV27 and TRBJ1-5; a possible D gene is TRBD1 (5 bases). The CDR3 runs 14 residues. Germline V lookup: CDR1 MNHEY, CDR2 SMNVEV (reference sequence). The V end was cut by 4 bases, the J end by 4 bases, with 11 bases between. In DNA form, the CDR3 reads TGTGCCAGCAGTTCGTCCGGGGGGAATCAGCCCCAGCATTTT. Translating gives CASSSSGGNQPQHF.

This chain uses TRBV19 with TRBJ2-2; TRBD1 agrees at 11 bases. The germline V gene has CDR1 LNHDA and CDR2 SQIVND (reference sequence). This CDR3 region has 17 residues. V was clipped by 1 base and J by 0 bases; unmatched bases: 1. In nucleotides, the CDR3 is TGTGCCAGTAGTATAGGGACAGGGGGCGCGAACACCGGGGAGCTGTTTTTT. Translated, it gives CASSIGTGGANTGELFF.

This rearrangement joins TRBV21-1 to TRBJ2-3; TRBD2 is the table's D call, not checked against the DNA. TRBV21-1 is a pseudogene segment. This CDR3 contains 17 residues. This chain's CDR3 is CASSKAPTPPAADTQYF. The DNA of the CDR3 is TGTGCCAGCAGCAAAGCCCCCACTCCCCCTGCTGCAGATACGCAGTATTTT.

This clone was observed a handful of times. The chain joins TRBV19 to TRBJ1-1; tentative D call: TRBD1 (5 bases). The germline V gene encodes CDR1 LNHDA and CDR2 SQIVND (reference sequence). The CDR3 length is 11 residues. V gave up 5 bases and J gave up 10 bases, with 11 bases separating them. Here the CDR3 reads CASSRGLAAFF. The CDR3, as DNA: TGTGCCAGTAGTCGGGGGTTGGCAGCTTTCTTT.

This rearrangement joins TRBV7-3 to TRBJ2-3, with D perhaps being TRBD1 or TRBD2 (5 bases each). Germline V gene lookup returns CDR1 SGHTA and CDR2 FQGTGA. The CDR3 contains 13 residues. Deletions cut 1 base from V and 4 bases from J, with 6 bases between. The CDR3 protein is CASSLRGADTQYF. The CDR3 coding sequence is TGTGCCAGCAGCTTAAGAGGGGCAGATACGCAGTATTTT.

A few counts support this clone. The chain carries TRBV5-8 and TRBJ1-5, with D unclear. The CDR3 loop spans 16 amino acids. In germline, CDR1 is SGHTS, CDR2 YDEGEE. Deletions cut 4 bases from V and 7 bases from J, with 21 bases between. This CDR3 reads CASSTEVTAPWQPQHF. The CDR3 nucleotides are TGTGCCAGCAGCACGGAGGTTACAGCTCCCTGGCAGCCCCAGCATTTT.

As DNA, the CDR3 is TGTGCCAGCAGCCTGGGGACAGAGAGCTACGAGCAGTACTTC. It specifies CASSLGTESYEQYF. V is TRBV9 and J is TRBJ2-7, with TRBD1 matching over 7 bases. The CDR3 runs to 14 residues. Germline CDR1 is SGDLS and CDR2 is YYNGEE. V was clipped by 4 bases and J by 3 bases; unmatched bases: 7.